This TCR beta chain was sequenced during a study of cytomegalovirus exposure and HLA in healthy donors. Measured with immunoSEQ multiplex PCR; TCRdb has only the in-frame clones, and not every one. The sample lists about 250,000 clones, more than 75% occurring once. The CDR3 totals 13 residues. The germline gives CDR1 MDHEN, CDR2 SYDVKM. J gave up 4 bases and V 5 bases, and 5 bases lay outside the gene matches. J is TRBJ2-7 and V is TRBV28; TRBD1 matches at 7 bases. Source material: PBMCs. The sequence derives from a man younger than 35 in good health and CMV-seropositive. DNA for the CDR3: TGTGCCAGCAGTCCCGGGACAGAATACGAGCAGTACTTC. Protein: CASSPGTEYEQYF.